This T cell receptor beta chain was found in a study of response to subunit inactivated influenza vaccine. Study-wide results and caveats: Authors suggested each seasonal influenza vaccination recruits few new T cells.

This clonotype was counted between two and nine times. Its antigen is not known. Per the germline V gene, CDR1 is LGHDT and CDR2 is YNNKEL (reference sequence). The CDR3 length is 12 residues. Trimming cost V 1 base and J 3 bases, with 3 bases left between them. TCRdb re-called the RT-PCR reads through MiXCR, storing one row per CDR3 protein. The sample records hundreds of thousands of distinct CDR3 sequences, 15% to 20% being singletons. This clonotype was obtained from a man between 50 and 75 years old who received an inactivated influenza vaccine. The chain links TRBV3-1 to TRBJ1-2; D call uncertain. Sequenced material: CD4+ T cells sorted from PBMCs, taken around 25 months after vaccination. The CDR3 DNA follows: TGTGCCAGCAGCCAAGGTCACTATGGCTACACCTTC. This gives the protein CASSQGHYGYTF.